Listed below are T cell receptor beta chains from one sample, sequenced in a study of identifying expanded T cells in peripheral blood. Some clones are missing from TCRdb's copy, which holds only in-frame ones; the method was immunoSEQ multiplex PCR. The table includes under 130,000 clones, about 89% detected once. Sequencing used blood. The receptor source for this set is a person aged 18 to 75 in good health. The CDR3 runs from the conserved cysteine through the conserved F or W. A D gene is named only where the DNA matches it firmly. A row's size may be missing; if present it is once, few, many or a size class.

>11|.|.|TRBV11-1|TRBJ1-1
CASSSSSGAFF
TGTGCCAGCAGCTCGTCTTCGGGAGCTTTCTTT
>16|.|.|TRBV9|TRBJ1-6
CASSVAGSSYNSPLHF
TGTGCCAGCAGCGTAGCGGGCAGCTCCTATAATTCACCCCTCCACTTT
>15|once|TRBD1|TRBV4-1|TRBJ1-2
CASSQEEQGIYGYTF
TGCGCCAGCAGCCAAGAAGAACAGGGGATCTATGGCTACACCTTC
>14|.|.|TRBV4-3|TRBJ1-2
CASSHSDLNYGYTF
TGCGCCAGCAGCCATTCGGACCTAAACTATGGCTACACCTTC
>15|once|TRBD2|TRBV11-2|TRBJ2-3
CASSATSGGMGTQYF
TGTGCCAGCAGCGCGACTAGCGGGGGGATGGGTACGCAGTATTTT
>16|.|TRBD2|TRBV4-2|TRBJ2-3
CASSPAGGMNSDTQYF
TGTGCCAGCAGCCCTGCGGGGGGAATGAATTCAGATACGCAGTATTTT
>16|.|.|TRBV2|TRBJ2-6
CASSETPFSGANVLTF
TGTGCCAGCAGTGAAACACCGTTCTCTGGGGCCAACGTCCTGACTTTC
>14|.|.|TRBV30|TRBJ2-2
CAWSVGLPTGELFF
TGTGCCTGGAGTGTAGGGCTTCCGACCGGGGAGCTGTTTTTT
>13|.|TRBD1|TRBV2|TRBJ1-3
CASPSGQGNTIYF
TGTGCCAGCCCCTCGGGACAGGGAAACACCATATATTTT
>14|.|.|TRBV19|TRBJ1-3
CASSIGTAGNTIYF
TGTGCCAGTAGTATAGGGACAGCTGGAAACACCATATATTTT
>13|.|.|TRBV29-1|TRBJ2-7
CSVDGGTNYEQYF
TGCAGCGTTGATGGCGGGACAAACTACGAGCAGTACTTC
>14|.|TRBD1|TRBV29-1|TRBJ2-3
CSARDSVLTDTQYF
TGCAGCGCGAGGGACAGCGTGCTCACAGATACGCAGTATTTT
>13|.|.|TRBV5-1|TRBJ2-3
CASSFGPTDTQYF
TGCGCCAGCAGCTTCGGACCCACAGATACGCAGTATTTT
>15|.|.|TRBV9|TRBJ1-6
CASSVGFGLTSPLHF
TGTGCCAGCAGCGTAGGGTTTGGATTGACTTCACCCCTCCACTTT
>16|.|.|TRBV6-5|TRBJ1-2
CASSYSVGRSNYGYTF
TGTGCCAGCAGTTACTCTGTGGGCAGATCTAACTATGGCTACACCTTC
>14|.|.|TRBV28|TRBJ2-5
CASSSLWQQETQYF
TGTGCCAGCAGTTCCCTATGGCAGCAAGAGACCCAGTACTTC
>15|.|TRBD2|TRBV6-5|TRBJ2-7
CASSSTSGLTYEQYF
TGTGCCAGCAGCTCGACTAGCGGCCTAACCTACGAGCAGTACTTC
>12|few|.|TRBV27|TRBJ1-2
CANINVGGGYTF
TGTGCCAACATTAACGTAGGGGGTGGCTACACCTTC
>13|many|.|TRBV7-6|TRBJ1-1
CASSLSGSTEAFF
TGTGCCAGCAGCTTAAGTGGGAGCACTGAAGCTTTCTTT
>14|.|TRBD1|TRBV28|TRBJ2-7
CASSLQGVVYEQYF
TGTGCCAGCAGTTTACAGGGGGTCGTCTACGAGCAGTACTTC
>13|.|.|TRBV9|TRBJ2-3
CASSVEGSTVQYF
TGTGCCAGCAGCGTAGAGGGGTCGACAGTGCAGTATTTT
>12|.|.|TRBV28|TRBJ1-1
CASSYLTDVAFF
TGTGCCAGCAGCTACCTCACGGATGTCGCTTTCTTT
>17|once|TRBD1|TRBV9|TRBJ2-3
CASSPTSSGGNTDTQYF
TGTGCCAGCAGCCCGACGTCGTCAGGGGGAAACACAGATACGCAGTATTTT
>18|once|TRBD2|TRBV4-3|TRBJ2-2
CASSQEGVLAGRVGELFF
TGCGCCAGCAGCCAAGAAGGGGTGCTAGCGGGGCGGGTCGGGGAGCTGTTTTTT
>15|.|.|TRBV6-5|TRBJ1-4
CASSPPWGGSEKLFF
TGTGCCAGCAGTCCCCCTTGGGGGGGTAGTGAAAAACTGTTTTTT
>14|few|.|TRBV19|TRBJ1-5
CASSIAISNQPQHF
TGTGCCAGTAGTATAGCCATTAGCAATCAGCCCCAGCATTTT
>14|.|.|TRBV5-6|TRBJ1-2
CASNPITGDHGYTF
TGTGCCAGCAACCCTATCACCGGGGACCATGGCTACACCTTC
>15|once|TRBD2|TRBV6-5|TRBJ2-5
CASSYAGGTQETQYF
TGTGCCAGCAGTTACGCGGGGGGCACCCAAGAGACCCAGTACTTC
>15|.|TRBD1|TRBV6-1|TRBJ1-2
CASSEMRGTGGGYTF
TGTGCCAGCAGTGAAATGAGAGGGACAGGGGGAGGCTACACCTTC